The 26 T cell receptor beta chains presented below share a single source sample, sequenced in a study of neurological immune-mediated disorders. TCRdb re-called the 5' RACE reads through MiXCR, storing one row per CDR3 protein. The table includes around 64,000 distinct CDR3 sequences, 10% to 15% detected once. The sequenced material came from PBMCs. The receptors shown here come from a woman aged 55-69 years with HTLV-1-associated myelopathy (HAM/TSP).

This clonotype came up many times. This chain uses TRBV29-1 with TRBJ2-5, with TRBD1 matching over 9 bases. CDR1 is SQVTM and CDR2 is ANQGSEA in the germline V gene. The length of the CDR3 is 14 residues. Trimming cost V 6 bases and J 3 bases; bases outside gene matches: 8. For the CDR3, the DNA is TGCAGCGTCACAAAAGGGACAGGGAAAGAGACCCAGTACTTC. Protein product: CSVTKGTGKETQYF.

This clonotype appeared many times. The genes are TRBV7-3 and TRBJ2-2, with D tentatively TRBD1 (5 bases). V lost 9 bases and J 4 bases, leaving 12 bases between the germline ends. Germline loops: CDR1 SGHTA, CDR2 FQGTGA. CDR3 length equals 13 residues. The CDR3 sequence: CASRQGSTGELFF. CDR3 sequence (DNA): TGTGCCAGTCGGCAGGGTTCCACCGGGGAGCTGTTTTTT.

This clonotype was seen ten or more times. The chain recombines TRBV20-1 with TRBJ1-2; TRBD1 matches 10 bases. With V trimmed by 3 bases and J by 0 bases, 4 bases remained unmatched. CDR1 DFQATT and CDR2 SNEGSKA come from the germline V gene (reference sequence). This CDR3 is built from 15 residues. CDR3: CSARTGGLANYGYTF. Here the CDR3 DNA reads TGCAGTGCTAGGACAGGGGGCTTGGCTAACTATGGCTACACCTTC.

This clonotype has a count of ten or more. V gene TRBV20-1 combines with J gene TRBJ2-1; TRBD1 matches at 8 bases. The V segment lost 6 bases and the J segment 6 bases; nucleotides outside the gene matches: 7. Germline lookup yields CDR1 DFQATT and CDR2 SNEGSKA (reference sequence). The CDR3 is made up of 13 amino acids. The CDR3 sequence: CSARETGVNEQFF. The CDR3 DNA follows: TGCAGTGCGCGTGAGACAGGGGTCAATGAGCAGTTCTTC.

This clonotype was seen repeatedly, ten times or more. V usage is TRBV7-2 and J usage is TRBJ2-7, with D hard to call. Germline CDR1 and CDR2: SGHTA and FQGNSA. V shed 5 bases and J shed 6 bases, with 14 bases lying between them. This CDR3 region has 13 residues. The CDR3 here is CASSLGPSAEQYF. CDR3 nucleotide sequence: TGTGCCAGCAGCCTCGGACCCAGTGCCGAGCAGTACTTC.

The chain combines TRBV5-6 with TRBJ1-1; D gene unclear. Deletions cut 3 bases from V and 1 base from J, with 13 bases between. The CDR3 extends over 15 amino acids. The germline gives CDR1 SGHDT, CDR2 YYEEEE. The CDR3 here is CASSSRLLGNTEAFF. In nucleotides, the CDR3 is TGTGCCAGCAGCTCTAGGCTCCTAGGGAACACTGAAGCTTTCTTT.

This clonotype showed up just a few times. The chain recombines TRBV29-1 with TRBJ2-3; no definite D call. CDR1 is SQVTM and CDR2 is ANQGSEA in the germline V gene. The CDR3 extends over 13 amino acids. The germline V and J ends were trimmed by 8 bases and 0 bases, with 12 bases remaining between them. The CDR3 spells CSTSTTSTDTQYF. CDR3 coding DNA: TGCAGCACCAGCACCACTAGCACAGATACGCAGTATTTT.

This clonotype was seen many times. The chain carries TRBV27 and TRBJ1-1; D ambiguous. Looked up from germline, CDR1 is MNHEY and CDR2 is SMNVEV (reference sequence). The CDR3 loop spans 16 amino acids. Between the trimmed V and J ends, which lost 2 bases and 1 base, there was a span of 14 bases. The CDR3 DNA follows: TGTGCCAGCAGTTTAAATCCGTACCAAGGGAACACTGAAGCTTTCTTT. Protein product: CASSLNPYQGNTEAFF.

This clonotype was seen repeatedly, ten times or more. The gene calls are TRBV4-1 and TRBJ2-1; TRBD2 matches 11 bases. V dropped 0 bases and J dropped 7; count of bases not matched to a gene: 11. Germline loops: CDR1 MGHRA, CDR2 YSYEKL. There are 18 residues in the CDR3. CDR3 in amino acids: CASSQEMGTSGRSNEQFF. The CDR3 nucleotides are TGCGCCAGCAGCCAAGAGATGGGAACTAGCGGGAGAAGTAATGAGCAGTTCTTC.

The chain uses TRBV10-3 and TRBJ1-2; D gene unclear. V was cut by 7 bases and J by 6 bases, with 12 bases left in between. This CDR3 contains 12 residues. The germline V gene has CDR1 ENHRY and CDR2 SYGVKD. The CDR3 sequence is CAIKPDDDGYTF. The CDR3 DNA follows: TGTGCCATCAAACCGGACGACGATGGCTACACCTTC.

Ten or more counts support this clonotype. The rearrangement uses TRBV7-9 and TRBJ2-6; D unresolved. The germline V gene encodes CDR1 SEHNR and CDR2 FQNEAQ (reference sequence). With 4 bases removed from V and 2 bases from J, the gap between germline ends came to 12 bases. The CDR3 consists of 16 residues. CDR3 protein: CASSSLPVAGANVLTF. Written as DNA, the CDR3 is TGTGCCAGCAGCTCGCTCCCGGTGGCTGGGGCCAACGTCCTGACTTTC.

The sample holds many counts of this clonotype. The chain couples TRBV7-9 to TRBJ2-3, with 11 bases fitting TRBD2. V gave up 5 bases and J gave up 4 bases; unmatched junction bases: 5. The length of the CDR3 is 15 residues. CDR1 is SEHNR and CDR2 is FQNEAQ in the germline V gene (reference sequence). CDR3 in amino acids: CASSTLAGVPDTQYF. CDR3 sequence (DNA): TGTGCCAGCAGCACACTAGCGGGAGTCCCAGATACGCAGTATTTT.

This clonotype occurred many times. This chain joins TRBV12-3 or TRBV12-4 and TRBJ2-3; D tentatively reads TRBD1 or TRBD2 (5 bases each). The CDR3 runs 15 residues. V lost 1 base to trimming and J lost 5 bases, with 13 bases between them. The CDR3 coding sequence is TGTGCCAGCAGTTTAGTCGGGGCAAGGAGAGATACGCAGTATTTT. It specifies CASSLVGARRDTQYF.

This clonotype has a count of ten or more. The V and J genes are TRBV20-1 and TRBJ1-5, with TRBD1 as a possible D gene (6 bases). V shed 0 bases and J shed 2 bases, with 11 bases lying between them. CDR1 and CDR2 (germline): DFQATT, SNEGSKA (reference sequence). This CDR3 is 15 amino acids long. CDR3 loop: CSAREGQIGNQPQHF. DNA for the CDR3: TGCAGTGCTAGAGAAGGACAGATCGGCAATCAGCCCCAGCATTTT.

This clonotype occurred many times. The V gene is TRBV5-1, the J gene TRBJ2-4; 7 bases are a match to TRBD1. The V segment lost 4 bases and the J segment 5 bases; nucleotides outside the gene matches: 9. CDR3 length: 15 residues. Per the germline V gene, CDR1 is SGHRS and CDR2 is YFSETQ. As DNA, the CDR3 is TGCGCCAGCAGCCTTAAATCAGGGGGAGAAAACATTCAGTACTTC. This sequence encodes CASSLKSGGENIQYF.

This clonotype came up many times. The chain carries TRBV12-3 or TRBV12-4 and TRBJ2-1; TRBD2 might be the D (6 bases). The CDR3 length is 12 residues. V dropped 4 bases and J dropped 9 bases, with 10 bases sitting between them. The DNA of the CDR3 is TGTGCCAGCAGTTCCTGGACTACTGAGCAGTTCTTC. This translates into CASSSWTTEQFF.

This clonotype came up many times. V and J are TRBV7-9 and TRBJ2-6, with 9 bases that match TRBD1. Unmatched junction bases numbered 7, after V lost 5 bases and J lost 2 bases. CDR1 is SEHNR, CDR2 FQNEAQ, per germline (reference sequence). This CDR3 region has 17 residues. The CDR3: CASSRWTGVPGANVLTF. In DNA form, the CDR3 reads TGTGCCAGCAGCCGTTGGACAGGGGTCCCTGGGGCCAACGTCCTGACTTTC.

Many counts were recorded for this clonotype. This rearrangement joins TRBV7-7 to TRBJ2-5; a weak D match, TRBD1 (5 bases). The CDR3 is 15 residues long. Germline lookup yields CDR1 SSHAT and CDR2 FNYEAQ (reference sequence). The ends were cut back, 0 bases at V and 2 bases at J, with 10 bases in the middle. CDR3 sequence reads: CASSLAGVWQETQYF. The CDR3 DNA is TGTGCCAGCAGCTTAGCAGGGGTCTGGCAAGAGACCCAGTACTTC.

This clonotype was picked up many times. The chain joins TRBV2 to TRBJ1-2; D is perhaps TRBD1 (5 bases). V was cut by 5 bases and J by 4 bases, with 14 bases left in between. The CDR3 spans 14 residues. CDR1 and CDR2 from the germline V gene are SNHLY and FYNNEI. For the CDR3, the DNA is TGTGCCAGCAGTTTCGACAGCACTATCTATGGCTACACCTTC. Protein sequence: CASSFDSTIYGYTF.

In this sample, this clonotype turned up many times. This chain connects TRBV10-3 to TRBJ2-2; TRBD1 matches 7 bases. Germline trimming cut 0 bases from V and 4 bases from J; bases unmatched to any gene: 2. The germline CDR1 and CDR2 sequences are ENHRY and SYGVKD. CDR3 length equals 15 residues. CDR3 nucleotides: TGTGCCATCAGTGAGTCAGGGACAGCCACCGGGGAGCTGTTTTTT. This encodes CAISESGTATGELFF.

This clonotype was found many times. The genes are TRBV20-1 and TRBJ2-1; 15 bases agree with TRBD2. Germline CDR1 and CDR2: DFQATT and SNEGSKA (reference sequence). After removal of 0 bases from V and 8 bases from J, the junction contained 8 bases not matched to a gene. This CDR3 has 17 residues. CDR3 bases: TGCAGTGCTAGAGATCCTGGGACTAGCGGGAGGTACGATGAGCAGTTCTTC. It yields the protein CSARDPGTSGRYDEQFF.

This clonotype was detected many times. V and J are TRBV2 and TRBJ2-1; possibly TRBD2 for D (6 bases). Trimming shortened V by 3 bases and J by 7 bases, and 16 bases separated the two germline ends. CDR1 is SNHLY, CDR2 FYNNEI, per germline. The CDR3 spans 15 residues. The CDR3 spells CASSDGKSRGNEQFF. The DNA for the CDR3 is TGTGCCAGCAGTGATGGAAAAAGCCGGGGGAATGAGCAGTTCTTC.

This clonotype was observed at least ten times. The rearrangement links TRBV7-9 to TRBJ1-1; D is undetermined. There are 15 residues in the CDR3. Germline CDR1 is SEHNR and CDR2 is FQNEAQ (reference sequence). V shed 1 base and J shed 2 bases, with 11 bases lying between them. The CDR3 reads CASSLEALHNTEAFF. CDR3 DNA sequence: TGTGCCAGCAGCTTAGAGGCACTCCATAACACTGAAGCTTTCTTT.

This clonotype was counted many times. This chain uses TRBV6-5 with TRBJ1-4, with a possible D match to TRBD1 (5 bases). V lost 8 bases and J lost 7, with 14 bases in between. The germline V gene encodes CDR1 MNHEY and CDR2 SVGAGI. This CDR3 contains 13 residues. Written as DNA, the CDR3 is TGTGCCAGCGGGGGTCCGGGACGTGAAAAACTGTTTTTT. The encoded protein is CASGGPGREKLFF.

The CDR3 bases are TGCGCCAGCAGTCCCCAGGGACTCAAAGGGGAGCTGTTTTTT. Residues: CASSPQGLKGELFF. This chain joins TRBV5-1 and TRBJ2-2; the D gene is possibly TRBD2 (6 bases). Germline loops: CDR1 SGHRS, CDR2 YFSETQ. CDR3 length equals 14 residues. V was trimmed by 5 bases and J by 8 bases, leaving 16 bases between them.

This chain joins TRBV20-1 and TRBJ2-7, with TRBD2 identical over 14 bases. The CDR3 is 13 residues long. Per germline, CDR1 DFQATT and CDR2 SNEGSKA (reference sequence). V shed 5 bases and J 7 bases; nucleotides not matched to a gene: 4. The CDR3 protein is CSAGTSGSGEQYF. The DNA for the CDR3 is TGCAGTGCTGGGACTAGCGGGAGCGGGGAGCAGTACTTC.